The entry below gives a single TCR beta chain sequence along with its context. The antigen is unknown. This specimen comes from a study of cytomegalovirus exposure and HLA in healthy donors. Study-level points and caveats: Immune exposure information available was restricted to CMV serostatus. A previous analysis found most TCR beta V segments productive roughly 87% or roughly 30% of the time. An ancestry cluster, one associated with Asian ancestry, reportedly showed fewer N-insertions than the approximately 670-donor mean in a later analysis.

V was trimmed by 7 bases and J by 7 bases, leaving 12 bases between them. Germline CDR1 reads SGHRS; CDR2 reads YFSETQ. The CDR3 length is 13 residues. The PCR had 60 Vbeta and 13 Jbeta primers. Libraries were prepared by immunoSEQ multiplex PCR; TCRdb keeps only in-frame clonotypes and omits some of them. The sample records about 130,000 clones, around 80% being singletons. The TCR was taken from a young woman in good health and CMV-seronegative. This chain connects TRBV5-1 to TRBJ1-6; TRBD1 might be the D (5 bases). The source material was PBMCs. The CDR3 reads CASASGVNSPLHF. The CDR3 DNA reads TGCGCCAGCGCTTCGGGGGTCAATTCACCCCTCCACTTT.